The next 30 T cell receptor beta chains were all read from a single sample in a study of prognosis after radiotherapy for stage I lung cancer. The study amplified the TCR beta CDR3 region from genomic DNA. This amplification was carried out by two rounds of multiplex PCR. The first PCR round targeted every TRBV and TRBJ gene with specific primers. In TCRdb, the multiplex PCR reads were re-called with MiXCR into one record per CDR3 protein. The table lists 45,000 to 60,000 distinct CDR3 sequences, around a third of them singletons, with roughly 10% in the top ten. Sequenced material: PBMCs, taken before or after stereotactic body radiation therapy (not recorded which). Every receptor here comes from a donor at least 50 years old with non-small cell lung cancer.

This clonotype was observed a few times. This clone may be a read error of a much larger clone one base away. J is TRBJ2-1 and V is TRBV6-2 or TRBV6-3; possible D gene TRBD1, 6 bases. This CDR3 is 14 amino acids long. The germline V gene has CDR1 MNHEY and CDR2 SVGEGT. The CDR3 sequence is CASRRGSSYSEQFF. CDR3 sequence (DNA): TGTGCCAGCAGAAGGGGGAGCTCCTACAGTGAGCAGTTCTTC.

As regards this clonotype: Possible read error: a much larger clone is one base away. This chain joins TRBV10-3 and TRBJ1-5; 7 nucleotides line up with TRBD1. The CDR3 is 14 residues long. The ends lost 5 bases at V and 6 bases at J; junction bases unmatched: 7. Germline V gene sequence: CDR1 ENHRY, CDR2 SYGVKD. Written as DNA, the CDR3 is TGTGCCATCAGTTCACAGGGGACGTCTCAGCCCCAGCATTTT. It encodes CAISSQGTSQPQHF.

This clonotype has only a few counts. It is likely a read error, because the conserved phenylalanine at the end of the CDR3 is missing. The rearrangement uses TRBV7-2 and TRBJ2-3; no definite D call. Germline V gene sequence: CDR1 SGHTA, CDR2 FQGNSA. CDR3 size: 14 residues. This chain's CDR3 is CASSLEFGTDTQYS. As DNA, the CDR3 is TGTGCCAGCAGCTTAGAGTTTGGCACGGATACGCAGTATTCT.

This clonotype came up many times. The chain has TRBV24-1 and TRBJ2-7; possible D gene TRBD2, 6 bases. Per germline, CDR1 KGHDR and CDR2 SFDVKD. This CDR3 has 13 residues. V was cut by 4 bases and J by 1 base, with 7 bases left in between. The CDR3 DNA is TGTGCCACCAGTGACGGGGGTTCCTACGAGCAGTACTTC. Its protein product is CATSDGGSYEQYF.

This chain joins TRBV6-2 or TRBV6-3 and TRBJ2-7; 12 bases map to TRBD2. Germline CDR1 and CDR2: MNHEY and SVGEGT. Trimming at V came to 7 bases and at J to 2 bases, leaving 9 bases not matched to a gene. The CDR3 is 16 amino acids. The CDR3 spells CASTDPSSGRAYEQYF. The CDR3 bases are TGTGCCAGCACCGACCCTTCTAGCGGGAGGGCCTACGAGCAGTACTTC.

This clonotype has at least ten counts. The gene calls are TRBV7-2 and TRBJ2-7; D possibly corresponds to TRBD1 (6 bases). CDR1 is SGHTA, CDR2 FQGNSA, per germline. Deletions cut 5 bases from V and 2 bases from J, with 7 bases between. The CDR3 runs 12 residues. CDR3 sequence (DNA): TGTGCCAGCAGCGGGGACACCTACGAGCAGTACTTC. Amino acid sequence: CASSGDTYEQYF.

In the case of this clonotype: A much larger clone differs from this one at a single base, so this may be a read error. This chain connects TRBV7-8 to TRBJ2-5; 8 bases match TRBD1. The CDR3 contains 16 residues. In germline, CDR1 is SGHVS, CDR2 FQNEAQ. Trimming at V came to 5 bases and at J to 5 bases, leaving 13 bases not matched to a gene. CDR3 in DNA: TGTGCCAGCAGCCTCCTCACGACAGGGGTAGGGGAGACCCAGTACTTC. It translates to CASSLLTTGVGETQYF.

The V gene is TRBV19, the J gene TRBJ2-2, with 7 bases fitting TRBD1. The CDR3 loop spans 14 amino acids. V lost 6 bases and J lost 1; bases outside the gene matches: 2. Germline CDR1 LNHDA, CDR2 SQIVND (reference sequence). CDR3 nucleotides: TGTGCCAGTAGCCGGACAGGGAACACCGGGGAGCTGTTTTTT. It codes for CASSRTGNTGELFF.

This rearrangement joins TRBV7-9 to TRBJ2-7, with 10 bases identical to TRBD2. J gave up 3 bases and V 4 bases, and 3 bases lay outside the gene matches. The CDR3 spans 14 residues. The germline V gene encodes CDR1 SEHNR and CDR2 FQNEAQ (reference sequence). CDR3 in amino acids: CASSSSGRCYEQYF. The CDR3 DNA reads TGTGCCAGCAGCTCTAGCGGGAGATGCTACGAGCAGTACTTC.

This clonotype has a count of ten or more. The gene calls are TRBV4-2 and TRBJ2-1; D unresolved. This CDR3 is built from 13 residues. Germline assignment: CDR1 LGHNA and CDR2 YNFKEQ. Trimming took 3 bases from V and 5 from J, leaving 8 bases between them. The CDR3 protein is CASSHDTHNEQFF. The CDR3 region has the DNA TGTGCCAGCAGCCACGACACCCACAATGAGCAGTTCTTC.

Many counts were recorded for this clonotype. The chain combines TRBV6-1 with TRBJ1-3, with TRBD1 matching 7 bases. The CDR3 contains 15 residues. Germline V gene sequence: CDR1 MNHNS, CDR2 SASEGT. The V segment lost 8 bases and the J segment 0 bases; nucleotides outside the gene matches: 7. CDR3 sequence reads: CASSTGSDSGNTIYF. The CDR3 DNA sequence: TGTGCCAGCTCGACAGGGAGCGACTCTGGAAACACCATATATTTT.

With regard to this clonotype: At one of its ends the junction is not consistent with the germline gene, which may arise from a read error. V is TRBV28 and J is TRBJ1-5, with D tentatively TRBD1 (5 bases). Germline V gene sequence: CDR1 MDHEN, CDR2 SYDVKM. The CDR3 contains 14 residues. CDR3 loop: CASSFWRGNQPHHF. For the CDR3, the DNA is TGTGCCAGCAGTTTCTGGCGGGGGAATCAGCCCCATCATTTT.

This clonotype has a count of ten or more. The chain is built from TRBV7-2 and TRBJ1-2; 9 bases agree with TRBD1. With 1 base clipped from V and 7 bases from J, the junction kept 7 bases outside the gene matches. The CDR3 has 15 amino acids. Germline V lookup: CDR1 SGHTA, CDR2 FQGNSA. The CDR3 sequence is CASSLEDRGGSGYTF. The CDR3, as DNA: TGTGCCAGCAGCTTAGAGGACAGGGGAGGAAGTGGCTACACCTTC.

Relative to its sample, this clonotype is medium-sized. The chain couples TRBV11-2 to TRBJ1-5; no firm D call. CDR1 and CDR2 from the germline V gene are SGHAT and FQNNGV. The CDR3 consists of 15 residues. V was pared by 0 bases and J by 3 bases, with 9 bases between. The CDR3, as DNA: TGTGCCAGCAGCTTAGAGGCGGGCTTCAATCAGCCCCAGCATTTT. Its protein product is CASSLEAGFNQPQHF. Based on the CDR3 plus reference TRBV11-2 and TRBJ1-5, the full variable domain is EAGVAQSPRYKIIEKRQSVAFWCNPISGHATLYWYQQILGQGPKLLIQFQNNGVVDDSQLPKDRFSAERLKGVDSTLKIQPAKLEDSAVYLCASSLEAGFNQPQHFGDGTRLSIL.

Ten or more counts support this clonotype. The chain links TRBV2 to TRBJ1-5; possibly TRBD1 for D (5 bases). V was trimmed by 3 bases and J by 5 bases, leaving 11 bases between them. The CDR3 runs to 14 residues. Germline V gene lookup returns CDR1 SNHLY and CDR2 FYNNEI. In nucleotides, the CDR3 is TGTGCCAGCAGTGACAGGGAGTTCCATCAGCCCCAGCATTTT. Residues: CASSDREFHQPQHF.

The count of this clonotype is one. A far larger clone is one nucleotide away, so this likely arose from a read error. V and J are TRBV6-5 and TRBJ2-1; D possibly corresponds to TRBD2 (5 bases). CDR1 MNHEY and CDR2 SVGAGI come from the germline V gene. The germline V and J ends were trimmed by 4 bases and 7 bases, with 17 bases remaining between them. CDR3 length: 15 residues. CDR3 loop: CASSSQGLGSNEQFF. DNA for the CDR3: TGTGCCAGCAGTTCTCAAGGACTGGGCTCTAATGAGCAGTTCTTC.

The CDR3 nucleotides read TGTGCCACCAGTGACCAGCCGTTGGCGTCTCGGTTTGAGCAGTTCTTC. This encodes CATSDQPLASRFEQFF. The chain uses TRBV24-1 and TRBJ2-1, with D hard to call. The CDR3 totals 16 residues. Germline CDR1 is KGHDR and CDR2 is SFDVKD. Deletions cut 4 bases from V and 9 bases from J, with 21 bases between.

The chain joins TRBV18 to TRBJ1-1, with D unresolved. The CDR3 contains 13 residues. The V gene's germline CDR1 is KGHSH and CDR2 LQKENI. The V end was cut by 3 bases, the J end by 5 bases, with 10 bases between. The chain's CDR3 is CASSPSPSTEAFF. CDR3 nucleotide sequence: TGTGCCAGCTCACCCTCACCCTCTACTGAAGCTTTCTTT.

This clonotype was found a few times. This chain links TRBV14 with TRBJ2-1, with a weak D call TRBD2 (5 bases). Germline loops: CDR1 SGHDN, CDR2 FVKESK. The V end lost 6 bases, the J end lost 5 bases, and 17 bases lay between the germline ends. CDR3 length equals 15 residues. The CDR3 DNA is TGTGCCAGCAGGCCCCCGACTAACGGGGACAATGAGCAGTTCTTC. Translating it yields CASRPPTNGDNEQFF.

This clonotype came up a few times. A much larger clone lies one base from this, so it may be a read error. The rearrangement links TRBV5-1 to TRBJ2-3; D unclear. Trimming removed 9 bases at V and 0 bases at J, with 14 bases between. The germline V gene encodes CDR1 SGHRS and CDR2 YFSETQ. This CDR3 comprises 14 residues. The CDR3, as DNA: TGCGCCACAAGTCCAGACTGGAGCACAGATACGCAGTATTTT. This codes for CATSPDWSTDTQYF. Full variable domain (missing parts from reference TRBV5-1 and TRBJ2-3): KAGVTQTPRYLIKTRGQQVTLSCSPISGHRSVSWYQQTPGQGLQFLFEYFSETQRNKGNFPGRFSGRQFSNSRSEMNVSTLELGDSALYLCATSPDWSTDTQYFGPGTRLTVL.

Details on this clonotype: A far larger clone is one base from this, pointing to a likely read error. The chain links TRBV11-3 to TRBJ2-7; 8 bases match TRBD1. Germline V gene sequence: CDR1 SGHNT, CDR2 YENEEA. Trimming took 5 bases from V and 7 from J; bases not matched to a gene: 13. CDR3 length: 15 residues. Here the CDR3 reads CASSPPEDRAQEQYF. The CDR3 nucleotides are TGTGCCAGCAGCCCCCCTGAGGACAGGGCCCAAGAGCAGTACTTC.

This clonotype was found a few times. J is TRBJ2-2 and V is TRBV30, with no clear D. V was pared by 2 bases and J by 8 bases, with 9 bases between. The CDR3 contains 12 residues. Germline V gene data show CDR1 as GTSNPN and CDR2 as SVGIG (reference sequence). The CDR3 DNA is TGTGCCTGGAGTAGCATTGCGGGGGAGCTGTTTTTT. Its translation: CAWSSIAGELFF.

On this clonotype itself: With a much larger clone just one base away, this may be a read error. CDR3 nucleotides: TGTGCCAGCAGACAACAGGGTCAGTGTGAAAAACTGTTTTTT. Amino acids: CASRQQGQCEKLFF. The chain employs TRBV6-2 or TRBV6-3 and TRBJ1-4, with D possibly matching TRBD1 (6 bases). CDR1 and CDR2 (germline): MNHEY, SVGEGT. Deletions cut 6 bases from V and 7 bases from J, with 15 bases between. The CDR3 is 14 amino acids.

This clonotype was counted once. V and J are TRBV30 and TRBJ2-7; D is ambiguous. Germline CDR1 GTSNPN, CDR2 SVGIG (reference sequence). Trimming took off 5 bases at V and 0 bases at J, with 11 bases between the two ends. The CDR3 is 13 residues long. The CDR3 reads CAWLGPSSYEQYF. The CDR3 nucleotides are TGTGCCTGGCTTGGTCCTAGCTCCTACGAGCAGTACTTC.

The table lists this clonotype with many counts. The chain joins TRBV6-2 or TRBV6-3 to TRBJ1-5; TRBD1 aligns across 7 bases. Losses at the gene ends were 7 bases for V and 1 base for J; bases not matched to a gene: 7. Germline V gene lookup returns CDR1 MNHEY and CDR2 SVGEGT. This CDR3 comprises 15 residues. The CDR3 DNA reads TGTGCCAGCAAGTCCAGGGGGGAGAGCAATCAGCCCCAGCATTTT. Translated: CASKSRGESNQPQHF.

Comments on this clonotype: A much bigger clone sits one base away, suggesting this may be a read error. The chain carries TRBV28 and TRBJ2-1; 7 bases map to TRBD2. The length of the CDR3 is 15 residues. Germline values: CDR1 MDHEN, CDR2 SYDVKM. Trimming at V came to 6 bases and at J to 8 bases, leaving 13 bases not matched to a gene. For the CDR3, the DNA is TGTGCCAGCAGCGGGGCGGGAGATAAGTCCTATGAGCAGTTCTTC. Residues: CASSGAGDKSYEQFF.

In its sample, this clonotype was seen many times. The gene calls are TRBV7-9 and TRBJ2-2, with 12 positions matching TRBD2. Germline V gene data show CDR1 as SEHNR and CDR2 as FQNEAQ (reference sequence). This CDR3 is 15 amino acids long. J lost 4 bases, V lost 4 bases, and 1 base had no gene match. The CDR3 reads CASSSGLAGTGELFF. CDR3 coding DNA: TGTGCCAGCAGCTCGGGACTAGCGGGCACCGGGGAGCTGTTTTTT.

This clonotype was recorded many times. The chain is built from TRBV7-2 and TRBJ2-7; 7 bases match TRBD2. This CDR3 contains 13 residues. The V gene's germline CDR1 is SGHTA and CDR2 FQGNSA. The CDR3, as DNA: TGTGCTTCTGGAGCGGGACCTAATTACGAGCAGTACTTC. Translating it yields CASGAGPNYEQYF.

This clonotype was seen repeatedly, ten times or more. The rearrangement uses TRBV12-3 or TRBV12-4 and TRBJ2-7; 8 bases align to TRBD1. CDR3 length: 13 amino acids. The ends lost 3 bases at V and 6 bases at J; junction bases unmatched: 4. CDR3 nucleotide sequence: TGTGCCAGCAGTTTCCAGGGGGCGGGCGAGCAGTACTTC. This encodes CASSFQGAGEQYF.

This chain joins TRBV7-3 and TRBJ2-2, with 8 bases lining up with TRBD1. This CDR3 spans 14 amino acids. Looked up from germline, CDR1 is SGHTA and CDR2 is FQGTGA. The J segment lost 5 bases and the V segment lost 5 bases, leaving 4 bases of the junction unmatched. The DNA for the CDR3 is TGTGCCAGCAGCCCCGACAGGGGTACCGGGGAGCTGTTTTTT. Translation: CASSPDRGTGELFF. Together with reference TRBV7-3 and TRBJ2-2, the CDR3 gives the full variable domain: GAGVSQTPSNKVTEKGKYVELRCDPISGHTALYWYRQSLGQGPEFLIYFQGTGAADDSGLPNDRFFAVRPEGSVSTLKIQRTERGDSAVYLCASSPDRGTGELFFGEGSRLTVL.